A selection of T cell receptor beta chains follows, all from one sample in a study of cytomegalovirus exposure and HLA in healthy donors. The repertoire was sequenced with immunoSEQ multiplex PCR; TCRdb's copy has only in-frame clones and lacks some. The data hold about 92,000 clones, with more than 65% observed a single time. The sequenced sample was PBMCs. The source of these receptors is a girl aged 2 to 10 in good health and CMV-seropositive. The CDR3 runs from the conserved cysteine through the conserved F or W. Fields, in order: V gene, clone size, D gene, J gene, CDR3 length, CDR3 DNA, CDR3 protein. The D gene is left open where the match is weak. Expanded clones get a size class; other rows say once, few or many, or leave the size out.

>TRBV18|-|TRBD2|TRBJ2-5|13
TGTGCCAGCTCCTGGCGGGAGCTCGAGACCCAGTACTTC
CASSWRELETQYF
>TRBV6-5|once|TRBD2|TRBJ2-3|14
TGTGCCACCGGGGGCGGGAGGATTACAGATACGCAGTATTTT
CATGGGRITDTQYF
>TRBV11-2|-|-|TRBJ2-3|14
TGTGCCAGCAGCCTCGGGTTAGAGGTAGATACGCAGTATTTT
CASSLGLEVDTQYF
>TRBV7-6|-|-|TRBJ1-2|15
TGTGCCAGCAGCTTAGACGGAGGAGCTAACTATGGCTACACCTTC
CASSLDGGANYGYTF
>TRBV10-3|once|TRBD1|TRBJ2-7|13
TGTGCCATCAAAAAGACAGGGGCGTACGAGCAGTACTTC
CAIKKTGAYEQYF
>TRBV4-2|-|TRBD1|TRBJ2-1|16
TGTGCCAGCAGCCTTATACCGGGACAGGGCCACAATGAGCAGTTCTTC
CASSLIPGQGHNEQFF
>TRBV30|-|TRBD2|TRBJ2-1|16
TGTGCCTGGCGAAGGGGACTAGCGGGGGGGTATAATGAGCAGTTCTTC
CAWRRGLAGGYNEQFF
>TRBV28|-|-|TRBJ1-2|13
TGTGCCAGCAGTGTCCCGGGGGGGTATGGCTACACCTTC
CASSVPGGYGYTF
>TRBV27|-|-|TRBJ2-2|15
TGTGCCAGCAGTTTAGCAGGTTTGAACACCGGGGAGCTGTTTTTT
CASSLAGLNTGELFF
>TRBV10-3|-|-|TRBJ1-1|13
TGTGCCATCAGTGACGGGGTGAACACTGAAGCTTTCTTT
CAISDGVNTEAFF
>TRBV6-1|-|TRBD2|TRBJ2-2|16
TGTGCCAGCAGTGAAGCGGTTGCGGGGGAATACGGGGAGCTGTTTTTT
CASSEAVAGEYGELFF
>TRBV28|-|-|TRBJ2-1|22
TGTGCCAGCAGTTTAGTCTTCCGGGACAGGGTAATAGGATTAGCGGGACACAATGAGCAGTTCTTC
CASSLVFRDRVIGLAGHNEQFF
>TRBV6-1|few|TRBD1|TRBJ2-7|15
TGTGCCAGCAGTGAAGAAATGGACAGGGGACACGAGCAGTACTTC
CASSEEMDRGHEQYF
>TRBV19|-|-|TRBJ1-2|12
TGTGCCAGTAGTAACGGGATCGATGGCTACACCTTC
CASSNGIDGYTF
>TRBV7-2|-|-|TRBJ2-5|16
TGTGCCAGCAGCCAACGAGAAACAGGGCGCGGAGAGACCCAGTACTTC
CASSQRETGRGETQYF
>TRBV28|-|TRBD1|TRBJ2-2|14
TGTGCCAGCAGTTTCACAGGGGACACCGGGGAGCTGTTTTTT
CASSFTGDTGELFF
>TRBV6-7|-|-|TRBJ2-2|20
TGTGCCAGCAGCCAGCTCCACGGGAGGGGGCGCTTGATTATGGCCGGGGAGCTGTTTTTT
CASSQLHGRGRLIMAGELFF
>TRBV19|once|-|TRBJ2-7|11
TGTGCCACTAAACCGGGGTCTATTGCTGGTTTC
CATKPGSIAGF
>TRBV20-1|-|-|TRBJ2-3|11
TGCAGTGCTCCGACTACGGATACGCAGTATTTT
CSAPTTDTQYF
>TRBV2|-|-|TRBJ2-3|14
TGTGCCAGCAGTCGCGGGACTCACACAGATACGCAGTATTTT
CASSRGTHTDTQYF
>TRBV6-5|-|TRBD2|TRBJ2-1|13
TGTGCCAGCAGGACGGGAGGGGGAAATGAGCAGTTCTTC
CASRTGGGNEQFF
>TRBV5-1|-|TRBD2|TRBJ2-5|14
TGCGCCAGCAGCTTTAGCGGGACCCAAGAGACCCAGTACTTC
CASSFSGTQETQYF
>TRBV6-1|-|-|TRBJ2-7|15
TGTGCCAGCAGTGAATACCTAGTATCCGCCTACGAGCAGTACTTC
CASSEYLVSAYEQYF
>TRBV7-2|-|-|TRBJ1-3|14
TGTGCCAGCAGCTTAGACAGGGTTGGAAACACCATATATTTT
CASSLDRVGNTIYF
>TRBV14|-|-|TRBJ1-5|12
TGTGCCAGCAGCCATGCCGGTGGTCCCCAGCATTTT
CASSHAGGPQHF
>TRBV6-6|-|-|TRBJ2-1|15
TGTGCCAGCGACTCCGGGACTGGTTCTCTAAATGAGCAGTTCTTC
CASDSGTGSLNEQFF
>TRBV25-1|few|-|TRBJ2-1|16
-
CASSVPPGQGNPEQFF
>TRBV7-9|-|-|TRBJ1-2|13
TGTGCCAGCAGCCAACCCCGGGGGTTTGGCTACACCTTC
CASSQPRGFGYTF
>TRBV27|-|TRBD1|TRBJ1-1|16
TGTGCCAGCAGTTTAATGGGCCCCTGGGACAGGACTACAGCTTTCTTT
CASSLMGPWDRTTAFF
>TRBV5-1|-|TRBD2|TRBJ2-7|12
TGCGCCAGCGGGGGGGGCTCCTACGAGCAGTACTTC
CASGGGSYEQYF
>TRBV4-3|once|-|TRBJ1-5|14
TGCGCCAGCAGCCAGGCCCCCCGGGAGGAGCCCCAGCATTTT
CASSQAPREEPQHF
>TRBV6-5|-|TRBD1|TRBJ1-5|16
TGTGCCAGCAGTTACTCGCGGACAGGCCGGGAGCAGCCCCAGCATTTT
CASSYSRTGREQPQHF
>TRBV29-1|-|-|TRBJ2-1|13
TGCAGCGTCACAGGGAGCTCCTACAATGAGCAGTTCTTC
CSVTGSSYNEQFF